This paragraph reports one TCR beta chain. Original analysis: Amplification of reference gene primers provided the estimated nucleated cell counts. Libraries were prepared by immunoSEQ multiplex PCR; TCRdb keeps only in-frame clonotypes and omits some of them. The DNA gave D and trimming, while V, J and clone size come from that table. This table has approximately 89,000 clones, over 80% appearing once. The data derive from a study of blood T cell repertoires in COVID-19. Study summary: Samples representing acute and convalescent COVID-19 were sourced from the United States, Italy and Spain. T cells, B-cell-depleted T cells, or PBMCs provided the cDNA or gDNA that served as material.

This CDR3 region has 17 residues. The chain uses TRBV21-1 and TRBJ1-2; the table's TRBD1 call for D was not verified on the DNA. TRBV21-1 is tagged as a pseudogene. This receptor was obtained from a woman in her sixties or seventies with active COVID-19. Source material: peripheral blood. The CDR3 DNA reads TGTGCCAGCAGCAAAGAGGCAGGGATCCGTCACTTCTATGGCTACACCTTC. It yields the protein CASSKEAGIRHFYGYTF.